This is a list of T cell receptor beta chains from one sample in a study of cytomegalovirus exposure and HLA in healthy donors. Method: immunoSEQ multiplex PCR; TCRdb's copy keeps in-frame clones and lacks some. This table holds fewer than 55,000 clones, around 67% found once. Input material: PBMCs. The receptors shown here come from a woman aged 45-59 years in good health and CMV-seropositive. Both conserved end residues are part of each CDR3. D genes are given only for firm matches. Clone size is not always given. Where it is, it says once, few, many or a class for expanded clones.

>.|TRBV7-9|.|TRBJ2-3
CASSLSTDTQYF
TGTGCCAGCAGCCTTAGCACAGATACGCAGTATTTT
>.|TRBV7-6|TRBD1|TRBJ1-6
CASSSGTGGSPLHF
TGTGCCAGCAGCTCCGGGACAGGTGGTTCACCCCTCCACTTT
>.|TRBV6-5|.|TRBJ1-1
CASSYYGAVNTEAFF
TGTGCCAGCAGTTACTATGGGGCGGTGAACACTGAAGCTTTCTTT
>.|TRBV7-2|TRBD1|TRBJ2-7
CASSSQTGARYEQYF
TGTGCCAGCAGCTCTCAGACAGGGGCAAGGTACGAGCAGTACTTC
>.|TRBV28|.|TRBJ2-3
CASSPSGVGMDTQYF
TGTGCCAGCTCACCGTCGGGAGTAGGTATGGATACGCAGTATTTT
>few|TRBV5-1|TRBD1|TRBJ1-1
CASSSGDRNTEAFF
TGCGCCAGCAGCTCCGGGGACAGGAACACTGAAGCTTTCTTT
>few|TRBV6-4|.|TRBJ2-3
CASSQGSGDTQYF
TGTGCCAGCAGCCAGGGGTCCGGAGATACGCAGTATTTT
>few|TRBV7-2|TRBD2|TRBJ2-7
CASSSSGGNYEQYF
TGTGCCAGCAGCTCTTCGGGGGGAAACTACGAGCAGTACTTC
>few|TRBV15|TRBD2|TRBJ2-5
CATTLRGDQETQYF
TGTGCCACCACTCTCCGGGGGGACCAAGAGACCCAGTACTTC
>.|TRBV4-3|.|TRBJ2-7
CASSQEAGYEQYF
TGCGCCAGCAGCCAAGAGGCAGGGTACGAGCAGTACTTC
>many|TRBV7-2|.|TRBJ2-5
CASSFTEHPGETQYF
TGTGCCAGCAGCTTCACAGAGCACCCGGGGGAGACCCAGTACTTC
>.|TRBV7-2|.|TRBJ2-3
CASSSSTHSTDTQYF
TGTGCCAGCAGCTCTTCGACACATAGCACAGATACGCAGTATTTT
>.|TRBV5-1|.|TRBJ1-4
CASSSGAKTNEKLFF
TGCGCCAGCAGCTCTGGGGCGAAAACTAATGAAAAACTGTTTTTT
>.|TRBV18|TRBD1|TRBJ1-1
CASSLQGGTVDEAFF
TGTGCCAGCTCACTCCAAGGAGGGACAGTCGATGAAGCTTTCTTT
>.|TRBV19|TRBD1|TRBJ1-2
CASNTPGGGDYGYTF
TGTGCCAGTAATACCCCAGGGGGCGGAGACTATGGCTACACCTTC
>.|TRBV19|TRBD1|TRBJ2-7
CASSARTGPYEQYF
TGTGCCAGTAGTGCAAGGACAGGCCCATACGAGCAGTACTTC
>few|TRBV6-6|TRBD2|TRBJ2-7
CASSYSPTSGYEQYF
TGTGCCAGCAGTTACTCGCCGACTAGCGGTTACGAGCAGTACTTC
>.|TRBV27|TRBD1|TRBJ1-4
CATSTLDNRGEKLFF
TGTGCCACCTCGACGCTGGACAACAGGGGTGAAAAACTGTTTTTT
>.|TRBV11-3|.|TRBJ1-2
CASSLDVLRGYGYTF
TGTGCCAGCAGCTTAGACGTCTTAAGGGGCTATGGCTACACCTTC
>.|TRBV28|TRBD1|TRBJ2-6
CASSFRNRGLGANVLTF
TGTGCCAGCAGTTTCCGGAACAGGGGGCTCGGGGCCAACGTCCTGACTTTC
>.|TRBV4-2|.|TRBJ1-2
CASGDEAHTF
TGTGCCAGCGGCGACGAGGCTCACACCTTC
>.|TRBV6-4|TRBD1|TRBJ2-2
CASSVAGGYTGELFF
TGTGCCAGCAGTGTTGCAGGGGGCTACACCGGGGAGCTGTTTTTT
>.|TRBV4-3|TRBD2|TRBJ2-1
CASSQDGSLAGPYNEQFF
TGCGCCAGCAGCCAAGATGGGTCACTAGCGGGTCCCTACAATGAGCAGTTCTTC
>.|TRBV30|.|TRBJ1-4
CAWSTGKYEKLFF
TGCGCCTGGAGTACAGGGAAATATGAAAAACTGTTTTTT
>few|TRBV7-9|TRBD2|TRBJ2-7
CASSWGLPPYEQYF
TGTGCCAGCAGCTGGGGACTACCCCCCTACGAGCAGTACTTC
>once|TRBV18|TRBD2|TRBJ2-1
CASSPGSGGREQFF
TGTGCCAGCTCACCAGGTAGCGGGGGTCGTGAGCAGTTCTTC
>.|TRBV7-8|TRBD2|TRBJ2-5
CASSLVLTSGEEQETQYF
TGTGCCAGCAGCTTAGTTCTGACTAGCGGGGAAGAACAAGAGACCCAGTACTTC
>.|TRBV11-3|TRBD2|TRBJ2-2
CASSSLAGTGELFF
TGTGCCAGCAGCTCCCTAGCGGGGACCGGGGAGCTGTTTTTT
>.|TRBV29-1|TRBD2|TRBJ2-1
CSVEGSGRDNEQFF
TGCAGCGTTGAAGGGAGCGGGAGAGACAATGAGCAGTTCTTC
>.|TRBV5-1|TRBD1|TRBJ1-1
CASRRQGNTEAFF
TGCGCCAGCAGACGACAGGGTAACACTGAAGCTTTCTTT